Shown below are 14 T cell receptor beta chains from a single sample sequenced in a study of T cells after somatic rescue of genetic block. TCRdb's copy holds only in-frame clones and misses some; the assay was immunoSEQ multiplex PCR. Here the sample spans 9,000 to 10,000 clones, around two thirds being singletons. Sequencing used peripheral blood mononuclear cells (PBMCs). The receptors stem from a boy younger than 18.

The rearrangement joins TRBV7-9 to TRBJ2-1, with 9 bases matching TRBD2. J was trimmed by 8 bases and V by 2 bases; bases with no gene match: 4. CDR3 length: 14 residues. Germline V gene lookup returns CDR1 SEHNR and CDR2 FQNEAQ (reference sequence). The CDR3 spells CASSLTSGFDEQFF. CDR3 nucleotide sequence: TGTGCCAGCAGCTTAACTAGCGGGTTCGATGAGCAGTTCTTC.

The gene calls are TRBV19 and TRBJ1-2, with D uncertain. The germline V gene has CDR1 LNHDA and CDR2 SQIVND (reference sequence). The V gene lost 3 bases and the J gene lost 8 bases, with 19 bases spanning the gap. The CDR3 runs to 15 residues. CDR3 sequence reads: CASSIGRRLFNGYTF. The CDR3 DNA follows: TGTGCCAGTAGTATCGGCCGGCGACTTTTCAACGGCTACACCTTC. Full variable domain (rest looked up from reference TRBV19 and TRBJ1-2): DGGITQSPKYLFRKEGQNVTLSCEQNLNHDAMYWYRQDPGQGLRLIYYSQIVNDFQKGDIAEGYSVSREKKESFPLTVTSAQKNPTAFYLCASSIGRRLFNGYTFGSGTRLTVV.

The V call is TRBV18, the J call TRBJ1-6, with D perhaps matching TRBD1 (5 bases). V dropped 1 base and J dropped 9 bases, with 7 bases sitting between them. Germline V CDR1 and CDR2: KGHSH, LQKENI. The CDR3 contains 13 residues. CDR3: CASSPRGVSPLHF. CDR3 nucleotide sequence: TGTGCCAGCTCACCACGGGGGGTTTCACCCCTCCACTTT.

This clone was seen once. The J gene is TRBJ2-1, the V gene TRBV11-2, with TRBD2 as a possible D gene (7 bases). The CDR3 extends over 15 amino acids. V lost 4 bases and J lost 7, with 17 bases in between. From germline, CDR1 is SGHAT and CDR2 FQNNGV. The CDR3 DNA sequence: TGTGCCAGCAGCTCCCTCGGGGGGCCGGGGAATGAGCAGTTCTTC. It translates to CASSSLGGPGNEQFF.

The CDR3 DNA is TGTGCCAGCAGCCAATGGGACAGGGCGGAGCAGTACTTC. This encodes CASSQWDRAEQYF. The chain links TRBV16 to TRBJ2-7, with 9 bases aligning to TRBD1. This CDR3 is 13 amino acids long. Per germline, CDR1 KGHSY and CDR2 FQNENV. V gave up 1 base and J gave up 7 bases; unmatched junction bases: 2.

The rearrangement uses TRBV7-2 and TRBJ2-3, with D maybe TRBD1 (5 bases). The CDR3 runs to 15 residues. Germline lookup yields CDR1 SGHTA and CDR2 FQGNSA. Trimming stripped 2 bases from V and 5 bases from J, with 14 bases between. Written as DNA, the CDR3 is TGTGCCAGCAGCTTAAGCGCCAGGGTGAGAGATACGCAGTATTTT. This encodes CASSLSARVRDTQYF. The full variable domain, its missing parts supplied by reference TRBV7-2 and TRBJ2-3, is GAGVSQSPSNKVTEKGKDVELRCDPISGHTALYWYRQSLGQGLEFLIYFQGNSAPDKSGLPSDRFSAERTGGSVSTLTIQRTQQEDSAVYLCASSLSARVRDTQYFGPGTRLTVL.

A single count supports this clone. V and J are TRBV5-1 and TRBJ2-5; unclear D gene. Germline V gene data show CDR1 as SGHRS and CDR2 as YFSETQ. Between the trimmed V and J ends, which lost 2 bases and 2 bases, there was a span of 1 base. The CDR3 is made up of 11 amino acids. The CDR3 DNA sequence: TGCGCCAGCAGCTTACAAGAGACCCAGTACTTC. This codes for CASSLQETQYF.

In its sample, this clone was seen a few times. This chain joins TRBV29-1 and TRBJ2-7; no clear D gene. Trimming took off 4 bases at V and 3 bases at J, with 16 bases between the two ends. The CDR3 loop spans 14 amino acids. Germline V lookup: CDR1 SQVTM, CDR2 ANQGSEA. CDR3 loop: CSVVLTLGDYEQYF. The CDR3 region has the DNA TGCAGCGTTGTCCTCACTCTCGGAGACTACGAGCAGTACTTC.

The V and J genes are TRBV5-6 and TRBJ1-3; D gene ambiguous. CDR3 length equals 12 residues. With 6 bases removed from V and 6 bases from J, the gap between germline ends came to 10 bases. Germline CDR1 and CDR2: SGHDT and YYEEEE. For the CDR3, the DNA is TGTGCCAGCAATGGCAGACTAAACACCATATATTTT. Residues: CASNGRLNTIYF.

The chain joins TRBV28 to TRBJ1-2; TRBD1 might be the D (5 bases). Germline-derived CDR1 and CDR2 are MDHEN and SYDVKM. The V end lost 5 bases, the J end lost 3 bases, and 13 bases lay between the germline ends. The CDR3 length is 14 residues. The CDR3 is CASSGPPRDYGYTF. CDR3 nucleotides: TGTGCCAGCAGTGGGCCCCCCAGGGACTATGGCTACACCTTC.

The chain has TRBV6-5 and TRBJ1-1; possibly TRBD1 for D (5 bases). V lost 11 bases and J 1 base, leaving 11 bases between the germline ends. Germline V gene sequence: CDR1 MNHEY, CDR2 SVGAGI. The CDR3 has 12 residues. DNA for the CDR3: TGTGCCTCCACCCAGGGGAACACTGAAGCTTTCTTT. Translated, it gives CASTQGNTEAFF.

The rearrangement links TRBV5-1 to TRBJ1-1, with unresolved D. The CDR3 loop spans 15 amino acids. The V gene lost 1 base and the J gene lost 4 bases, with 14 bases spanning the gap. Germline assignment: CDR1 SGHRS and CDR2 YFSETQ. The CDR3 DNA reads TGCGCCAGCAGCTTGACAGTCGGGTGGGTCACTGAAGCTTTCTTT. Its protein is CASSLTVGWVTEAFF.

This clone was detected only a few times. V is TRBV5-6 and J is TRBJ2-7, with D possibly TRBD2 on 6 matching bases. The CDR3 runs to 14 residues. Germline-derived CDR1 and CDR2 are SGHDT and YYEEEE. Trimming stripped 4 bases from V and 0 bases from J, with 11 bases between. CDR3 residues: CASSVGTYSYEQYF. DNA of the CDR3: TGTGCCAGCAGCGTGGGGACTTACTCCTACGAGCAGTACTTC.

The CDR3 nucleotides are TGTGCCAGCAGTTACTCGGACAGCTTCTTCACTGAAGCTTTCTTT. This sequence encodes CASSYSDSFFTEAFF. The rearrangement joins TRBV6-5 to TRBJ1-1; D might be TRBD1 (6 bases). Trimming left V 0 bases short and J 4 bases short, with 12 bases between. CDR3 length equals 15 residues. CDR1 and CDR2 (germline): MNHEY, SVGAGI.